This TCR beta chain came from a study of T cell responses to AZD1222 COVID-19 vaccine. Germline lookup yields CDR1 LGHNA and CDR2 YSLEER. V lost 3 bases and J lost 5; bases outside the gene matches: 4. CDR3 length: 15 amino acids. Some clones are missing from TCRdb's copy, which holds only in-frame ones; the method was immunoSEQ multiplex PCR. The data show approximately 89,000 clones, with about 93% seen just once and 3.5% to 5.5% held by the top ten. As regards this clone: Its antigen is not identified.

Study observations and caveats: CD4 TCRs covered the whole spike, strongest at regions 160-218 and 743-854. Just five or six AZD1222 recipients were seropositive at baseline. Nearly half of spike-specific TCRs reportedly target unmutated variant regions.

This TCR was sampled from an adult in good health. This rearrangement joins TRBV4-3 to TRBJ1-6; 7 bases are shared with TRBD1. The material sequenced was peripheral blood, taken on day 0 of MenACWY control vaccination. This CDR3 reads CASSQRTGDNSPLHF. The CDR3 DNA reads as TGCGCCAGCAGCCAGCGGACAGGAGATAATTCACCCCTCCACTTT.